The present entry profiles one T cell receptor (beta chain) with its context. Profiled with immunoSEQ multiplex PCR; TCRdb holds only in-frame clones, not every one. Here the sample spans some 93,000 clones, around 94% being singletons. The record originates from a study of T cell changes during pregnancy in multiple sclerosis. The ends lost 0 bases at V and 3 bases at J; junction bases unmatched: 8. This CDR3 comprises 17 residues. Germline loops: CDR1 MNHNS, CDR2 SASEGT. This chain uses TRBV6-1 with TRBJ1-2; 9 nucleotides match TRBD1. The source material was peripheral blood, sampled after pregnancy. The clonotype originates from a female donor with multiple sclerosis, enrolled in a pregnancy study. This CDR3 is CASSEAGVGTGYYGYTF. Here the CDR3 DNA reads TGTGCCAGCAGTGAAGCTGGGGTAGGGACAGGGTACTATGGCTACACCTTC.